This entry describes one T cell receptor (beta chain). Its antigen is unidentified. CDR3 length: 15 residues. CDR1 and CDR2 from the germline V gene are SNHLY and FYNNEI. The V end was cut by 2 bases, the J end by 4 bases, with 14 bases between. These data belong to a study of OX40 agonist ivuxolimab in advanced cancers. Overall study: Two cutaneous melanoma patients and one hepatocellular carcinoma patient, three in all, had partial responses.

Assay: immunoSEQ multiplex PCR; the TCRdb copy retains only in-frame clones and omits some. Of about 20,000 clones in the sample, roughly 82% are singletons; the top ten hold approximately 15%. The study, taken as a whole, reports: Relative to CD4+ cells, CD8+ T cells on average had more expanded clones.

The chain combines TRBV2 with TRBJ1-2, with D perhaps matching TRBD1 (6 bases). This clonotype originated in an adult with an advanced solid tumor such as melanoma, head and neck, liver or kidney cancer. This specimen was CD4+ or CD8+ T cells sorted from blood, taken in a trial of the OX40 agonist ivuxolimab. The CDR3 region is CASSESRGFSYGYTF. DNA of the CDR3: TGTGCCAGCAGTGAAAGCAGGGGATTCTCCTATGGCTACACCTTC.